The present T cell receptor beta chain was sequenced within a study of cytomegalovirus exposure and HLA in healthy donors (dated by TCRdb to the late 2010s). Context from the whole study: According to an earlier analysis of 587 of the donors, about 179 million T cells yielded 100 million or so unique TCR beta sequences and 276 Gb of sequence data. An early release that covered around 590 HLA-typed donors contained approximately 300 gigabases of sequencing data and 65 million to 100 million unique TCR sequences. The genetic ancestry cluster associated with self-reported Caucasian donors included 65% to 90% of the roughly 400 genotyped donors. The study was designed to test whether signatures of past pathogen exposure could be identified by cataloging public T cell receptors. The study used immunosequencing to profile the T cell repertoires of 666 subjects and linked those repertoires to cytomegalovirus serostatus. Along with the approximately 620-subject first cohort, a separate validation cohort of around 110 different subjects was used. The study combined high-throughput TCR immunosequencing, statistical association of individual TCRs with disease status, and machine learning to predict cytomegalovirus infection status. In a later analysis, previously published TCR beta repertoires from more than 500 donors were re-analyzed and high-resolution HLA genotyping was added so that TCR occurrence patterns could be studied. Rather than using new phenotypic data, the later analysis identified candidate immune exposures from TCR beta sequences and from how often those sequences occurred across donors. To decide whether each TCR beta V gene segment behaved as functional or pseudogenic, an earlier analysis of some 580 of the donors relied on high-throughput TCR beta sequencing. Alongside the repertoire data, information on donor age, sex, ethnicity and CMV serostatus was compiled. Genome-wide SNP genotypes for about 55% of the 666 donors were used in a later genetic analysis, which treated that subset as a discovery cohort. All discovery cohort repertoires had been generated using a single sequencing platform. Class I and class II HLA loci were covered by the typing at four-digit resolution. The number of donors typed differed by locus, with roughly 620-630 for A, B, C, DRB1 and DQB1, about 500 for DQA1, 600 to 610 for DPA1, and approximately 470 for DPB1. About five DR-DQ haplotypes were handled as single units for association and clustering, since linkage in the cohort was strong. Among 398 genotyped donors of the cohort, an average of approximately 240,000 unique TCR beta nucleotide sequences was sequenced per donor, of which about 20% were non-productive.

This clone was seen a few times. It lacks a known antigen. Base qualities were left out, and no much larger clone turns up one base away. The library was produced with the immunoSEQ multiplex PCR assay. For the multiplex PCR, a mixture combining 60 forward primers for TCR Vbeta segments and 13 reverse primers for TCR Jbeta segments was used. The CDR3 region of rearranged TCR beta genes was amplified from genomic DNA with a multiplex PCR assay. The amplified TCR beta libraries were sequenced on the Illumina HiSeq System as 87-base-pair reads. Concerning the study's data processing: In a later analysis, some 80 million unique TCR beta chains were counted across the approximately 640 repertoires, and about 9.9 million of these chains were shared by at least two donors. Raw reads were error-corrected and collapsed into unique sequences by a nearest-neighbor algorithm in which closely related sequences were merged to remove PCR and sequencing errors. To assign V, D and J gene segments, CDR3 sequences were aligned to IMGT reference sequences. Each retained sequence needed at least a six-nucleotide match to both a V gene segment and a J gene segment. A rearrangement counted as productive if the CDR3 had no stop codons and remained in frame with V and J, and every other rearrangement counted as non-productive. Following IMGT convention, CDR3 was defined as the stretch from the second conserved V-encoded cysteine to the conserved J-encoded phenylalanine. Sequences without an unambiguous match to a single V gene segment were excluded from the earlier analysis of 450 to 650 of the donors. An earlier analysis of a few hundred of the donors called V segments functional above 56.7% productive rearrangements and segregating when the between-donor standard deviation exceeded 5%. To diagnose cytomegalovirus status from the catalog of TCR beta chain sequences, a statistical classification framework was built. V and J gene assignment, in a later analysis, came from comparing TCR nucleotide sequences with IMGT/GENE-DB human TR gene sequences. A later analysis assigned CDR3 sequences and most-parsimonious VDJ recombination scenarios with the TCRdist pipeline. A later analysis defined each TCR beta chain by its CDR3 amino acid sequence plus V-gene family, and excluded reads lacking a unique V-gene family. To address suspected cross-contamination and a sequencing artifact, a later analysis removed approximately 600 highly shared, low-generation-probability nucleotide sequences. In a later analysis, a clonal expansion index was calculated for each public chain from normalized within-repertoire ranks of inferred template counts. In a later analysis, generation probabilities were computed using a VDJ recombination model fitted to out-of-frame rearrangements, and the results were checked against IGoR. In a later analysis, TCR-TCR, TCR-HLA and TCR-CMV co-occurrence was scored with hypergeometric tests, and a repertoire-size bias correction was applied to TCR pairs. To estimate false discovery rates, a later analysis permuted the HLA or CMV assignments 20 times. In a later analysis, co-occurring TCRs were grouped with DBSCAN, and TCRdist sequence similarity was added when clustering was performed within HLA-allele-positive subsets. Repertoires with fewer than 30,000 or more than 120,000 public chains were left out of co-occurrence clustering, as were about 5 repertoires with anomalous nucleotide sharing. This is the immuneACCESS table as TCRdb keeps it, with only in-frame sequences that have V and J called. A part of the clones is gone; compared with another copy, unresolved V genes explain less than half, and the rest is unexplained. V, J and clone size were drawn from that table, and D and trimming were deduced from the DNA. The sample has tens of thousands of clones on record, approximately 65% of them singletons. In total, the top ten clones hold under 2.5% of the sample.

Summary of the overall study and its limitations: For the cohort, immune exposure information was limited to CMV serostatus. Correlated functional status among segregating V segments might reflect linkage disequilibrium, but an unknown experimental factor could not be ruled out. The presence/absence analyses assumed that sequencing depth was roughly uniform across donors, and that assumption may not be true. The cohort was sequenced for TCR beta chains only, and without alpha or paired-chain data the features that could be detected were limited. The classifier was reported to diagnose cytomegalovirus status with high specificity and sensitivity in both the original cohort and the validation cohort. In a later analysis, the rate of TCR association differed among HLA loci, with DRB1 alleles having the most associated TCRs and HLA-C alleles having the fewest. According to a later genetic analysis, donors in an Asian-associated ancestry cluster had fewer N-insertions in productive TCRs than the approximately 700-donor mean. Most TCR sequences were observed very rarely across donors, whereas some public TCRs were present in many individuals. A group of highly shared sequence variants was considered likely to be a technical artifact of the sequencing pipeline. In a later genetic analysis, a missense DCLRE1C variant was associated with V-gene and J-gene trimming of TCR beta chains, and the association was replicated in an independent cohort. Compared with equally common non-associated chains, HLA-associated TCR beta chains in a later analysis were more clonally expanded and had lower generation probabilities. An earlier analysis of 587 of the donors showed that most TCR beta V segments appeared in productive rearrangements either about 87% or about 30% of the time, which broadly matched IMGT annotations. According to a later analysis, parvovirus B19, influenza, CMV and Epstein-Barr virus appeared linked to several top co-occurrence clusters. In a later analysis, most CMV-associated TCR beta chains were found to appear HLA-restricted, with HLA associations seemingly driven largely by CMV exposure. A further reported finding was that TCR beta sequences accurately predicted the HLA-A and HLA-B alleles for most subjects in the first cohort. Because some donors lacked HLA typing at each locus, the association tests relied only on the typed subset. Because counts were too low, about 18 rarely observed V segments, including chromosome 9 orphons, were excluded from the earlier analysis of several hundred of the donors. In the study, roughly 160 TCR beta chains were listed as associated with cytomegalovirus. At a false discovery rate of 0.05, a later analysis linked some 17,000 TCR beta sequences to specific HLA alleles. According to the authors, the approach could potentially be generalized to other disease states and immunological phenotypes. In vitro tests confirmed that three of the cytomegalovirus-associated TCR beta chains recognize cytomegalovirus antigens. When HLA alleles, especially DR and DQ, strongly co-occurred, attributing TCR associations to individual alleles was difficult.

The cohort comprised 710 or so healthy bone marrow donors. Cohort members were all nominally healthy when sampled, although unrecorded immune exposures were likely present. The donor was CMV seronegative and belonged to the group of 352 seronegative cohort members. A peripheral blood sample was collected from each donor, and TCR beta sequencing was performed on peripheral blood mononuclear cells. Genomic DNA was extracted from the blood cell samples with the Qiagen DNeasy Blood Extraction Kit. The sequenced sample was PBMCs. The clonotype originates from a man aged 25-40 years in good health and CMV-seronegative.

The DNA is TGTGCCAGCAGTACCACCCTGGAGGGTAACTATGGCTACACCTTC. Its translation reads: CASSTTLEGNYGYTF. The rearrangement joined TRBV6-5 to TRBJ1-2; the D gene is not confidently resolved. V loses 5 bases, J loses 1 base, and the germline ends lie 14 bases apart. The germline V gene encodes CDR1 MNHEY and CDR2 SVGAGI. The CDR3, cysteine through phenylalanine, is 15 amino acids long. The read is trimmed to its CDR3 DNA, 45 bases read in frame from base 1.